This TCR beta chain is from a study of shared clonotypes between healthy human individuals (TCRdb year 2020). For context, the study as a whole: A couple of women and a few men aged 18 to 49 years were included in the cohort. For each donor, CD4 naive and CD4 memory were each run on three plates, CD8 naive on two plates, and CD8 memory on one plate. To estimate repertoire size and how much clonotypes are shared between individuals, the study performed deep sequencing of blood TCR repertoires from a few healthy adults. To increase sequencing depth and limit assay-specific biases, TCR repertoire library preparation and sequencing were carried out by different laboratories using diverse techniques. Between about 0.85 and 9.5 billion PBMCs per donor were obtained by leukapheresis.

This clone has just one count. There is no known antigen for this receptor. It has no much larger one-base neighbor in the sample; base qualities were not kept. TCR CDR3 regions were amplified from genomic DNA by multiplex PCR using the deep immunoSEQ assay. Extracted genomic DNA from each cell subset was spread evenly across all wells of several immunoSEQ 96-well plates, with each plate serving as a replicate. For sorted subsets, each replicate PCR was loaded with about 200 ng genomic DNA, equivalent to about 33,000 T cell genomes. The purified libraries were quantified using a Qubit 3.0 fluorometer, sized with a Bioanalyzer 2100, and then quantified again using the KAPA Library Quantification kit. Every immunoSEQ 96-well plate was sequenced on a dedicated single-read 150-cycle Illumina NextSeq 550 flow cell. In the original analysis: Because the immunoSEQ output included only junctional sequences and no quality scores, the filtering could not be the same as the filtering used for full-length reads. Sequences were annotated with PyIR, a Python wrapper for IgBLAST v1.9, using IMGT germline references to assign V/J genes and CDR3. Reads with weak V/J assignments (E-value above 1e-6), missing CDR3, stop codons, out-of-frame junctions, or ambiguous translated residues were removed. V3J clonotypes were defined by identical inferred V gene, J gene, and CDR3 amino acid sequence. Percentage overlap between repertoires was computed as shared unique clonotypes divided by the size of the smaller repertoire. Repertoire richness was assessed with RTK rarefaction, the Chao1 estimator, and Recon v2.1 estimates of unobserved clonotypes. Generation probabilities for all TCRbeta clonotypes obtained by the gDNA method from a few donors were computed using OLGA. This is the immuneACCESS table as TCRdb keeps it, with only in-frame sequences that have V and J called. A part of the clones is gone; compared with another copy, unresolved V genes explain less than half, and the rest is unexplained. That table gives V, J and clone size, and the DNA gave D and trimming. The sample profile shows about 1.5 million clones; roughly 95% of them were found once. The top ten clonotypes cover approximately 1% of the sample.

The junction shows trimming of 4 bases on V and 5 bases on J, plus 14 bases between the germline ends. There are 14 amino acids in the CDR3, from cysteine to phenylalanine inclusive. Just CDR3 DNA is preserved here, 42 bases in frame from base 1. Looking up the germline V gene (reference sequence) yields CDR1 SEHNR and CDR2 FQNEAQ. What the study reported, not specific to this receptor: Naive subsets generally had larger estimated clonotype richness than memory subsets did. Based on pairwise subsampling, the degree of clonotype sharing among donors was expected to be affected by sequencing depth. Compared with non-shared clonotypes, clonotypes shared by all four sorted-subset donors had higher generation probabilities. Even with the large sequencing depth, rarefaction of the sorted-subset datasets indicated that sequencing was incomplete. The genetic and exposure-history diversity represented was limited by the small number of donors. When a handful of donors were compared, the shared fraction of clonotypes was approximately 5% for naive CD4, approximately 3.3% for naive CD8, 2.3% for memory CD4, and 0.35% to 0.4% for memory CD8. Sampling was limited to blood, and TCR repertoires in tissue likely differ from TCR repertoires in blood.

Donors were healthy HIV-negative adults with no recently reported acute infections or vaccinations. Every donor was a Caucasian adult living in Nashville, Tennessee, USA. CD4+ T cells were enriched through magnetic negative selection, after which naive cells were positively selected on CD45RA and the remaining negative fraction served as the memory subset. Blood was obtained by leukapheresis, after which PBMCs were separated by Ficoll-Histopaque density gradient centrifugation and cryopreserved in liquid nitrogen vapor phase. Analytical flow cytometry was used to check the purity and quantity of every magnetically sorted T cell population. Genomic DNA was isolated from every sorted fraction and measured by UV absorbance on a Nanodrop 2000c.

This sequence originates from a man aged 25 to 45 in good health. Recombination joined TRBV7-9 with TRBJ2-5, with the D call perhaps TRBD1 or TRBD2, as 6 bases match in each case. What was sequenced was naive CD4+ T cells sorted from blood. This specimen's cell subset or site label, per the study, means: CD45RA+ positively selected. The CDR3 corresponds to CASSYEWGAETQYF. Read as DNA, the sequence is TGTGCCAGCAGCTACGAATGGGGGGCGGAGACCCAGTACTTC.